This T cell receptor (beta chain) is from a study of tissue T cells after allogeneic stem cell transplantation. Study outcomes and limitations: TCR repertoires tracked anatomic similarity, regardless of disease or transplant status.

With respect to this clone: Its antigen is unknown.

The CDR3 is 15 amino acids. The V gene lost 4 bases and the J gene lost 7 bases, with 14 bases spanning the gap. Germline V lookup: CDR1 MDHEN, CDR2 SYDVKM. Sequencing of TCRbeta CDR3 at survey depth gave sequences and template counts. Measured with immunoSEQ multiplex PCR; TCRdb has only the in-frame clones, and not every one. The sample lists some 5,800 clones, 50% to 70% occurring once. This receptor was identified in a male donor at least 60 years old with lung cancer. This sample comprised tissue from the jejunum, obtained at autopsy. The genes are TRBV28 and TRBJ1-6; D is possibly TRBD1 (5 bases). CDR3 in DNA: TGTGCCAGCAGTTGGGGGAGGCAGGGAAATTCACCCCTCCACTTT. Residues: CASSWGRQGNSPLHF.